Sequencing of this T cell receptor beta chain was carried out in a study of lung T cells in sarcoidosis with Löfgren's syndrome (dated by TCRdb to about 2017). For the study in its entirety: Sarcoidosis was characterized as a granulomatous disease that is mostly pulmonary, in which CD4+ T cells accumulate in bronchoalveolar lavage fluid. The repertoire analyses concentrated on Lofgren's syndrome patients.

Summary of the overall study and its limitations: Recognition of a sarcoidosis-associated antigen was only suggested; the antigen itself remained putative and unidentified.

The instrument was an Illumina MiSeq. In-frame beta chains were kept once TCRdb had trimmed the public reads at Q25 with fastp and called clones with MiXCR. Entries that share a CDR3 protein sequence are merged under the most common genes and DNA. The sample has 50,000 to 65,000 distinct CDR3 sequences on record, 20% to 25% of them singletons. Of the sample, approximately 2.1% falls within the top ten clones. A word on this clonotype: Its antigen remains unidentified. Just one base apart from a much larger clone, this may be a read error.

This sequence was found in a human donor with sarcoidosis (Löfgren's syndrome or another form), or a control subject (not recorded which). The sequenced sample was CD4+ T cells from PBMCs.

The CDR3 protein sequence reads: CASGGRGTNTEAFF. The nucleotide sequence reads TGTGCCAGCGGTGGAAGGGGGACGAACACTGAAGCTTTCTTT. This receptor chain uses TRBV6-1 and TRBJ1-1; TRBD1 is perhaps the D gene, given 6 matching bases. The junction shows trimming of 8 bases on V and 1 base on J, plus 14 bases between the germline ends. The cysteine opens and the phenylalanine closes a CDR3 of 14 amino acids. Only the CDR3 DNA stays, 42 bases, in frame from base 1. Sequences MNHNS (CDR1) and SASEGT (CDR2) are obtained from the germline V gene.